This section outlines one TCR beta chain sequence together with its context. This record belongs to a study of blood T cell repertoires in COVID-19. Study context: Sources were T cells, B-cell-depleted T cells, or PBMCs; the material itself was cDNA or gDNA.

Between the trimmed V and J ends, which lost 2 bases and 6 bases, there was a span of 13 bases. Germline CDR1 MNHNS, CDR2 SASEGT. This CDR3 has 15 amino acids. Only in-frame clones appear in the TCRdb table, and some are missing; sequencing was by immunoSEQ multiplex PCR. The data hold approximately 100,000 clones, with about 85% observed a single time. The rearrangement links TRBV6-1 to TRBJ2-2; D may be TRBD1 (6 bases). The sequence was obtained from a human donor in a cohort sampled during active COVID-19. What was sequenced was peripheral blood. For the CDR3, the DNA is TGTGCCAGCAGTGAAATGGCAGGGGCCCCCGGGGAGCTGTTTTTT. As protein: CASSEMAGAPGELFF.